This entry concerns a single T cell receptor beta chain. The target antigen is unknown. UMI-labeled 5' RACE TRB cDNA libraries were prepared from the cells. TCRdb re-called the 5' RACE reads; every CDR3 protein appears as one record, without DNA. Seen in this sample are under 75,000 distinct CDR3 sequences; the ten most common clones hold less than 0.85%. Naive CD8+ T cells had a CD45RO-CCR7+CD27+CD95- phenotype. This sample stems from a study of CXCR3-negative and CXCR3-positive naive CD8 T cells. Study as a whole: Every library held about 1.5 +/- 0.3 million TRB reads, and the total came to around 130 million. General study results and limits: Naive cells that were CXCR3-positive had more hydrophobic TRB CDR3s (compared with CXCR3-negative naive cells). The level of CXCR3 expression partially decreased after cryopreservation; the majority of assays used fresh PBMCs. High diversity, comparable across both naive subsets, contrasted with much lower diversity in memory CD8+ cells.

Germline V gives CDR1 LGHNA, CDR2 YSLEER. The CDR3 contains 14 residues. Material: naive CXCR3+ CD8+ T cells from blood. Noted subset: CD45RO-CCR7+CD27+CD95- naive CD8+ T cells expressing CXCR3 (TNR3+). The TCR originated in a human donor in good health. Some clones in this sample may be carry-over from other donors' samples. J is TRBJ1-2 and V is TRBV4-3. CDR3 sequence reads: CASSLLQRSNGYTF.